Listed below are T cell receptor beta chains from one sample, sequenced in a study of T-cell memory formation after mild COVID-19. TCRdb re-called the 5' RACE reads through MiXCR, storing one row per CDR3 protein. The sample yields 270,000 or so distinct CDR3 sequences, more than 15% seen once. The specimen sequenced was PBMCs or a T cell subset sorted from them (not recorded which). Source of these receptors: a young man who had mild COVID-19 (a few samples of this study predate the infection). Cell type and time point are not known. The CDR3 runs from the conserved cysteine through the conserved F or W. The D gene is left open where the match is weak. Some rows mark clone size as missing; the rest say once, few, many or name a class of expanded clone.

abundance	v_gene	j_gene	d_gene	CDR3nt	CDR3aa
many	TRBV27	TRBJ2-1	.	TGTGCCAGCAGCTACGCTAGCGTCCCCTACAATGAGCAGTTCTTC	CASSYASVPYNEQFF
many	TRBV20-1	TRBJ2-3	.	TGCAGTGTTCCCGGGACTCCGGCAGGGACAGATACGCAGTATTTT	CSVPGTPAGTDTQYF
few	TRBV18	TRBJ2-5	TRBD2	TGTGCCAGCTCACCAGGACTAGCGGGGGGGCCAGAGACCCAGTACTTC	CASSPGLAGGPETQYF
.	TRBV7-9	TRBJ1-4	.	TGTGCCAGCAGCTTAGGATTTACGGGGGCAAGTGAAAAACTGTTTTTT	CASSLGFTGASEKLFF
few	TRBV5-4	TRBJ2-7	.	TGTGCCAGCAGGTACGACAGCGCCTACGAGCAGTACTTC	CASRYDSAYEQYF
few	TRBV7-9	TRBJ2-1	TRBD2	TGTGCCAGCAGCTTGGGCTGGGGCGGGGGGTCCTATTACGAGCAGTTCTTC	CASSLGWGGGSYYEQFF
.	TRBV5-1	TRBJ2-7	.	TGCGCCAGCAGCTTGGGAGGGTTCAACGAGCAGTACTTC	CASSLGGFNEQYF
.	TRBV12-3/TRBV12-4	TRBJ2-1	TRBD1	TGTGCCAGCAGTTCCCGGGACAGGACTAATGAGCAGTTCTTC	CASSSRDRTNEQFF
.	TRBV5-1	TRBJ2-1	.	TGCGCCAGCAGCTTGGGAGGGGACTACAATGAGCAGTTCTTC	CASSLGGDYNEQFF
.	TRBV5-6	TRBJ2-3	.	TGTGCCAGCAGCCAGGCTACGACAGATACGCAGTATTTT	CASSQATTDTQYF
few	TRBV7-2	TRBJ2-7	TRBD2	TGTGCCAGCAGCCCACCGACTAGCGGGAGACGAGAGCAGTACTTC	CASSPPTSGRREQYF
many	TRBV5-1	TRBJ2-1	.	TGCGCCAGCAGCTTGAACATCAATGAGCAGTTCTTC	CASSLNINEQFF
.	TRBV20-1	TRBJ2-7	.	TGCAGTGCTGGATCACTAGCTGAGCAGTACTTC	CSAGSLAEQYF
.	TRBV18	TRBJ2-7	.	TGTGCCAGCTCACCAAGACTGCGAACCTACGAGCAGTACTTC	CASSPRLRTYEQYF
few	TRBV7-8	TRBJ2-7	.	TGTGCCAGCAGCTTATCAGGGGCCTACGAGCAGTACTTC	CASSLSGAYEQYF
few	TRBV6-5	TRBJ2-1	.	TGTGCCAGCAGTAGCCCCGGGACCGGTAATGGGCAGTTCTTC	CASSSPGTGNGQFF
.	TRBV7-2	TRBJ2-2	.	TGTGCCAGCAGCCCTTCGGGGGCGACCGGGGAGCTGTTTTTT	CASSPSGATGELFF
few	TRBV4-1	TRBJ1-6	TRBD1	TGCGCCAGCAGCCAATGGGACAGGTTCCGTTCACCCCTCCACTTT	CASSQWDRFRSPLHF
.	TRBV11-2	TRBJ2-3	.	TGTGCCAGCAGCTTAGCTGGCCCGCAGTATTTT	CASSLAGPQYF
.	TRBV6-5	TRBJ1-4	.	TGTGCCAGCGGACCGGATCTGATTAATGAAAAACTGTTTTTT	CASGPDLINEKLFF
few	TRBV2	TRBJ2-1	TRBD1	TGTGCCAGCAGTGGCGGACAGGGTTCCAATGAGCAGTTCTTC	CASSGGQGSNEQFF
.	TRBV7-8	TRBJ1-1	TRBD1	TGTGCCAGCAGCCCGCAGGGGGCCGGTGAAGCTTTCTTT	CASSPQGAGEAFF
.	TRBV7-6	TRBJ2-2	.	TGTGCCAGCAGCTCGTCCGGGACCCTGAGAACCGGGGAGCTGTTTTTT	CASSSSGTLRTGELFF
.	TRBV5-4	TRBJ1-2	.	TGTGCCAGCAGCGTCGAGTCCCTCCGGAAGGATGGCTACACCTTC	CASSVESLRKDGYTF
.	TRBV10-3	TRBJ1-1	.	TGTGCCATCAGTGGTCCAGGCCAAACTGAAGCTTTCTTT	CAISGPGQTEAFF
.	TRBV20-1	TRBJ2-1	.	TGCAGTGCTAGTCAAGCGGTTTACAATGAGCAGTTCTTC	CSASQAVYNEQFF
.	TRBV20-1	TRBJ2-7	.	TGCAGTGCTCAGGACCTGGGGATTGGGTACGAGCAGTACTTC	CSAQDLGIGYEQYF
many	TRBV7-9	TRBJ2-3	.	TGTGCCAGCAGCGCGTTTGGAACCCTCACAGATACGCAGTATTTT	CASSAFGTLTDTQYF
.	TRBV29-1	TRBJ1-2	.	TGCAGCGTAGCCTTACCGGGCCGCGCGGTTCAAGCTAACTATGGCTACACCTTC	CSVALPGRAVQANYGYTF
.	TRBV7-7	TRBJ2-1	.	TGTGCCAGCAGCTTATCGGGGAGGAGCTCCTACAATGAGCAGTTCTTC	CASSLSGRSSYNEQFF
.	TRBV7-2	TRBJ2-4	TRBD1	TGTGCCACCGGGACAGCCGTTAATATAGCCAAAAACATTCAGTACTTC	CATGTAVNIAKNIQYF
few	TRBV6-1	TRBJ2-1	.	TGTGCCAGCCCGCCCCCCTCTACCAGCTCCTACAATGAGCAGTTCTTC	CASPPPSTSSYNEQFF
many	TRBV7-9	TRBJ2-1	.	TGTGCCAGCAGTCTAGCCTCGGTGGGTGAGCAGTTCTTC	CASSLASVGEQFF
.	TRBV30	TRBJ1-5	.	TGTGCCTGCCAACGGGGGGGGGAGCCCCAGCATTTT	CACQRGGEPQHF
few	TRBV5-1	TRBJ2-3	TRBD2	TGCGCCAGCAGCCTCCATAGCGGGGGGGCCTTTACAGATACGCAGTATTTT	CASSLHSGGAFTDTQYF
few	TRBV13	TRBJ2-3	.	TGTGCCAGCAGCTGGAGGGTTGGCAGGGGGACCTCAGATACGCAGTATTTT	CASSWRVGRGTSDTQYF
few	TRBV20-1	TRBJ2-4	.	TGCAGTGCTGAAGGTGGGGGCGCAGGCAAAAACATTCAGTACTTC	CSAEGGGAGKNIQYF
.	TRBV4-3	TRBJ1-2	TRBD1	TGCGCCAGCAGCCAAAGACAGGGGGCGGGCTACACCTTC	CASSQRQGAGYTF
.	TRBV14	TRBJ2-1	TRBD1	TGTGCCAGCAGCCGGGACAGATTAAATGAGCAGTTCTTC	CASSRDRLNEQFF
.	TRBV7-2	TRBJ2-5	.	TGTGCCAGCAGCGTCCAGATGGCTCAAGAGACCCAGTACTTC	CASSVQMAQETQYF
few	TRBV5-1	TRBJ2-7	TRBD1	TGCGCCAGCAGCTTGTTCGGGGACAGGGGCCACGAGCAGTACTTC	CASSLFGDRGHEQYF
few	TRBV14	TRBJ2-5	.	TGTGCCAGCAGCCAACTTCCAGGGCCGTCGCCCCAGTACTTC	CASSQLPGPSPQYF
few	TRBV6-5	TRBJ2-7	.	TGTGCCAGCAGTCCCGGTCCCCCCACCTACTACGAGCAGTACTTC	CASSPGPPTYYEQYF
.	TRBV20-1	TRBJ2-7	.	TGCAGTGCTAGACCTCGTACAGGGCCGAGGAACGAGCAGTACTTC	CSARPRTGPRNEQYF
.	TRBV6-2/TRBV6-3	TRBJ2-7	.	TGTGCCAGCAGTTACCCCCCGGGAACAACCTACGAGCAGTACTTC	CASSYPPGTTYEQYF
.	TRBV6-6	TRBJ2-1	.	TGTGCCAGCGTGGGGAGTAGCGGTGAGCAGTTCTTC	CASVGSSGEQFF
.	TRBV20-1	TRBJ2-4	.	TGCAGTACAGGGGAGGTCAAAAACATTCAGTACTTC	CSTGEVKNIQYF
.	TRBV2	TRBJ2-3	TRBD2	TGTGCCAGCAGTGAGGGGAATAGCGGGTTAAGGTATTTT	CASSEGNSGLRYF
few	TRBV7-8	TRBJ1-2	TRBD1	TGTGCCAGCAGCCCGGGACAGGGATTATATGGCTACACCTTC	CASSPGQGLYGYTF
.	TRBV9	TRBJ2-5	TRBD1	TGTGCCAGCAGCGTAGAGGGGGGACAGGTCCAAGAGACCCAGTACTTC	CASSVEGGQVQETQYF
few	TRBV7-9	TRBJ1-5	.	TGTGCCAGCAGTCGTGACTCCGGGAGCAATCAGCCCCAGCATTTT	CASSRDSGSNQPQHF
.	TRBV5-1	TRBJ1-2	.	TGCGCCAGCAGCTTCGGGGGAACGGGTGACGGCTACACCTTC	CASSFGGTGDGYTF